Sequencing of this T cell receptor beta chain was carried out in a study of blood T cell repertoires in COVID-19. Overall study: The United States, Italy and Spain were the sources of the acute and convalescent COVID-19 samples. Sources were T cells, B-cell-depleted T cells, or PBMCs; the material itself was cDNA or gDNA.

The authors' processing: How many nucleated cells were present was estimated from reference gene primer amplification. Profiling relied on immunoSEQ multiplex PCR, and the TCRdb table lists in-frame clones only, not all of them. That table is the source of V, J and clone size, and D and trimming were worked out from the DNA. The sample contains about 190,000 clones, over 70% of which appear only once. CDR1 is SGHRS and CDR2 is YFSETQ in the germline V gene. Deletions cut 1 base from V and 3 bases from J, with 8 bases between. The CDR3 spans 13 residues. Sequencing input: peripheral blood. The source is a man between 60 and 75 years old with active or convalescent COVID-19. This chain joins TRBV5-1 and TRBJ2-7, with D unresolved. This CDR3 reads CASSLSSYYEQYF. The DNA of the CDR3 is TGCGCCAGCAGCTTGTCCAGTTACTACGAGCAGTACTTC. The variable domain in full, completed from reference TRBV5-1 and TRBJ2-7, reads KAGVTQTPRYLIKTRGQQVTLSCSPISGHRSVSWYQQTPGQGLQFLFEYFSETQRNKGNFPGRFSGRQFSNSRSEMNVSTLELGDSALYLCASSLSSYYEQYFGPGTRLTVT.